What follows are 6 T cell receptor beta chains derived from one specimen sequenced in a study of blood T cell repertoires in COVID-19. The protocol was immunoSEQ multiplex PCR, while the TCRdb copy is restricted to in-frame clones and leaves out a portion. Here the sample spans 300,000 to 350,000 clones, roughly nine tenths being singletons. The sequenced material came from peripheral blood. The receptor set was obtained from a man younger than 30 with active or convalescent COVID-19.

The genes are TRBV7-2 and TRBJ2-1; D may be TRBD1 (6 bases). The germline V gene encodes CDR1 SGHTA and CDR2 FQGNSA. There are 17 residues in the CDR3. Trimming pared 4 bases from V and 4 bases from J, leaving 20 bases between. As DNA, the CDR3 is TGTGCCAGCAGCTCCACCCACCGGGACAAATTATACAATGAGCAGTTCTTC. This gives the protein CASSSTHRDKLYNEQFF.

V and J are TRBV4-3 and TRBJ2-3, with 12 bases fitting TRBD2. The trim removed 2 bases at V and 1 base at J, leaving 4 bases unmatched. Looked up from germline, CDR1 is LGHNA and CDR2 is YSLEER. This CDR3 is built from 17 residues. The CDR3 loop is CASSQSLAGGGTDTQYF. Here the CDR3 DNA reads TGCGCCAGCAGCCAATCACTAGCGGGGGGCGGCACAGATACGCAGTATTTT.

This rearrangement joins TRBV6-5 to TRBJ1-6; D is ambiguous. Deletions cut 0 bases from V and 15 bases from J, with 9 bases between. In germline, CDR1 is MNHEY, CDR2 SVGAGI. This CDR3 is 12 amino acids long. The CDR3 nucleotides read TGTGCCAGCAGTTACTCTTCCGGGATCCTCCACTTT. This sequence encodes CASSYSSGILHF.

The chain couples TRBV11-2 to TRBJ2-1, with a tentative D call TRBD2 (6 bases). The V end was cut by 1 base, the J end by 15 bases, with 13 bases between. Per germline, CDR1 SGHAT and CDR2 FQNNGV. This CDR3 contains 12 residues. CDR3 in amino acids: CASSLGEERPFF. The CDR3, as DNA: TGTGCCAGCAGCTTAGGGGAGGAGAGGCCGTTCTTC.

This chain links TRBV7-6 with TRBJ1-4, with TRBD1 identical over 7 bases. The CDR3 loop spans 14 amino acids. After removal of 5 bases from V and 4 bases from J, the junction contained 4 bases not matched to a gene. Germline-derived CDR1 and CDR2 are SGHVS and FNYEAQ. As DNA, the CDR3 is TGTGCCAGCAGCCAGACAGGGATTAATGAAAAACTGTTTTTT. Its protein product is CASSQTGINEKLFF.

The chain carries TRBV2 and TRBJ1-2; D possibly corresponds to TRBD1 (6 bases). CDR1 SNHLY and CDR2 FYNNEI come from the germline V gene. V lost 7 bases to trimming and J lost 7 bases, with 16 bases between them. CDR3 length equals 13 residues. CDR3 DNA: TGTGCCAGCATCTTGCAGGGGCATCTTGGCTACACCTTC. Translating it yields CASILQGHLGYTF. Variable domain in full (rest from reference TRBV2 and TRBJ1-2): EPEVTQTPSHQVTQMGQEVILRCVPISNHLYFYWYRQILGQKVEFLVSFYNNEISEKSEIFDDQFSVERPDGSNFTLKIRSTKLEDSAMYFCASILQGHLGYTFGSGTRLTVV.